This record covers a single T cell receptor (beta chain). Its antigen remains unidentified. Every bit of the isolated RNA underwent reverse transcription, so sequencing read expressed TCRB transcripts. TCRdb's table, derived via immunoSEQ multiplex PCR, lists solely in-frame clones and lacks some. The profile shows over 600,000 clones, around 11% of them singletons. Isolation of CD4+ naive, central memory, regulatory and stem cell-like memory cells was achieved by sorting via CD45RO/CCR7/CD25/CD127/CD95/CD27. The CDR3 extends over 14 amino acids. V was pared by 0 bases and J by 4 bases, with 9 bases between. The germline V gene has CDR1 SGHDT and CDR2 YYEEEE. The data were obtained in a study of beta chain features in type 1 diabetes. General study results and limits: Possibly, sequencing cDNA over-represented cells that had high TCR expression levels. When VDJ junctions were examined, type 1 diabetes patients showed fewer insertions and more deletions. Patients with Type 1 diabetes showed moderately but significantly shorter TCRB CDR3s in all four CD4+ subsets.

The origin of this receptor is a man aged 30 to 45 with type 1 diabetes. The sequenced sample was naive CD4+ T cells from blood. The chain recombines TRBV5-6 with TRBJ2-3, with D unresolved. The CDR3 DNA sequence: TGTGCCAGCAGCTTGGTCCCAGTCCCAGATACGCAGTATTTT. This gives the protein CASSLVPVPDTQYF.